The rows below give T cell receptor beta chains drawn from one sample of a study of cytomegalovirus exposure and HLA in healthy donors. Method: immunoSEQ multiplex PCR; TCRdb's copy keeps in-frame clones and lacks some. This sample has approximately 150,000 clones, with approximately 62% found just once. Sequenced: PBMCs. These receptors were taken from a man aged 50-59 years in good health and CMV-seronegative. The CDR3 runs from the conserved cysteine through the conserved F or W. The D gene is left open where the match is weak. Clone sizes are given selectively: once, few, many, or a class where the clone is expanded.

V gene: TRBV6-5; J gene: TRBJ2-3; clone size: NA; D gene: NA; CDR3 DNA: TGTGCCAGCAGTTACTCGACGGGGTCTGGTGATACGCAGTATTTT; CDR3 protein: CASSYSTGSGDTQYF
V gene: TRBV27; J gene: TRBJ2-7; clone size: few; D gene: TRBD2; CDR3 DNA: TGTGCCACCCTAAGATGGGGGGGCTCCTACGAGCAGTACTTC; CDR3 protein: CATLRWGGSYEQYF
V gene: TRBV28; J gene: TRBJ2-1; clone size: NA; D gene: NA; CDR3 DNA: TGTGCCAGCAGTTCCCCCGATGAGCAGTTCTTC; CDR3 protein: CASSSPDEQFF
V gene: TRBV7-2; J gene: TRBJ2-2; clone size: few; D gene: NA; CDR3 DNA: TGTGCCAGCAGCCCCTTCAGTTCGAACACCGGGGAGCTGTTTTTT; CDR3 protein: CASSPFSSNTGELFF
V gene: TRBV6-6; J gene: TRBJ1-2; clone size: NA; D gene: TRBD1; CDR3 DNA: TGTGCCAGCAGTCACTTGGGACAGGGGAATGGCTACACCTTC; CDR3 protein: CASSHLGQGNGYTF
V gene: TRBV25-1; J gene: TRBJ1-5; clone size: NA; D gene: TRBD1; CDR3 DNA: TGTGCCTCCTCCAGGGGGGCAAACGGTCCCCAGCATTTT; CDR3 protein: CASSRGANGPQHF
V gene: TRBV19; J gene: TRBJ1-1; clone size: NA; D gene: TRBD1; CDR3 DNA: TGTGCCAGTAGTCCTCTAGACAGGGGGCCGGTTGGTGAAGCTTTCTTT; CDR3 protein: CASSPLDRGPVGEAFF
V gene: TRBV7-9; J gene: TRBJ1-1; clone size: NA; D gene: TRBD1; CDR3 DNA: TGTGCCAGCAGCCTCGACAGGGATTACACTGAAGCTTTCTTT; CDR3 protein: CASSLDRDYTEAFF
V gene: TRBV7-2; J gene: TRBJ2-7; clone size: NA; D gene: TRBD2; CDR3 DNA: TGTGCCAGCAGCTTAGAACCGGGGGGGTTCTACGAGCAGTACTTC; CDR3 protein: CASSLEPGGFYEQYF
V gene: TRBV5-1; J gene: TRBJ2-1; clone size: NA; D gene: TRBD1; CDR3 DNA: TGCGCCAGCAGCCTGAGGTCGGGACAGGGGTCGAATGAGCAGTTCTTC; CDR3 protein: CASSLRSGQGSNEQFF
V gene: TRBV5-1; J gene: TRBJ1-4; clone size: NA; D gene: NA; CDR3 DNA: TGCGCCAGCATGACAGGATCAGCAACTAATGAAAAACTGTTTTTT; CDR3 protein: CASMTGSATNEKLFF
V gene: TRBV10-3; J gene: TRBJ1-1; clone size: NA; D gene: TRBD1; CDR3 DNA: TGTGCCATCAGTCCTGGAGGGGGCGGACCTAACACTGAAGCTTTCTTT; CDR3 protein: CAISPGGGGPNTEAFF
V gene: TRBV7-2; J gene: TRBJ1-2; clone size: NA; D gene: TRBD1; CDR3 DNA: TGTGCCAGCAGCCCTCGGACAGGGTATAACTATGGCTACACCTTC; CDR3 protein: CASSPRTGYNYGYTF
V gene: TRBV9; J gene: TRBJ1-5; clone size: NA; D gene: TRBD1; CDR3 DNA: TGTGCCAGCAGCGTAGGCAGGGGGGATCAGCCCCAGCATTTT; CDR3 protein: CASSVGRGDQPQHF
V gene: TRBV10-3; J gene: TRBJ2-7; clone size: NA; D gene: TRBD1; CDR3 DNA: TGTGCCATCAGTGAATATGGGACAGGGGGCACCGAGCAGTACTTC; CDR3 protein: CAISEYGTGGTEQYF
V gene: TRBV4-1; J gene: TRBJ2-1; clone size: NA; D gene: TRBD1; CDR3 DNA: TGCGCCAGCAGCCAACCTCCGGGACAGAGCTCCTACAATGAGCAGTTCTTC; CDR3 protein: CASSQPPGQSSYNEQFF
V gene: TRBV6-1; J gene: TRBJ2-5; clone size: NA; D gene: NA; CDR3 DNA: TGTGCCAGCAGTGAAGATTTTGGGACACAAGAGACCCAGTACTTC; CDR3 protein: CASSEDFGTQETQYF
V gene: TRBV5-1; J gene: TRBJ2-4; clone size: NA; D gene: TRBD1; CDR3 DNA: TGCGCCAGCAGCTCTCAAGGGACAGGGGCCAAAAACATTCAGTACTTC; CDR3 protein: CASSSQGTGAKNIQYF
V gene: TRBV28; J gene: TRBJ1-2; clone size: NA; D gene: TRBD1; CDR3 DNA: TGTGCCAGCAGTTCACTTATCAGGGGGCGGAACGGCTACACCTTC; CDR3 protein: CASSSLIRGRNGYTF
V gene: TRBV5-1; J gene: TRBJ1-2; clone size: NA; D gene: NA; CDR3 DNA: TGCGCCAGCAGCGCTGAGGTGGGGGCCGCTGGCTATGGCTACACCTTC; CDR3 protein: CASSAEVGAAGYGYTF
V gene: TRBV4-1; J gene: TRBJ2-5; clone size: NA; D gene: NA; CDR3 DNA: TGCGCCAGCAGCCAAGCATACGGGACAACGGAAGAGACCCAGTACTTC; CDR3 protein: CASSQAYGTTEETQYF
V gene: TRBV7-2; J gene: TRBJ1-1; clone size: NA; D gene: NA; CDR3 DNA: TGTGCCAGCAGGCAGGGGCCGAGGGTGAACACTGAAGCTTTCTTT; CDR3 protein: CASRQGPRVNTEAFF
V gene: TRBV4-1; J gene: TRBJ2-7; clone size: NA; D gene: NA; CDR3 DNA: TGCGCCAGCAGCCAAGGGTCTCAGCAGGGCCACGAGCAGTACTTC; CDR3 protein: CASSQGSQQGHEQYF
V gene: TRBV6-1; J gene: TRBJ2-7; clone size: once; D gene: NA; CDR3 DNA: TGTGCCAGCAGTGAAGCGGGGGCAACGGGACCCTACGAGCAGTACTTC; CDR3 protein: CASSEAGATGPYEQYF
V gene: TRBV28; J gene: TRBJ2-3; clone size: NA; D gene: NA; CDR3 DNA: TGTGCCAGCGGTACCCAGGCGGGGGCCCCCAAAACAGAATTGGATACGCAGTATTTT; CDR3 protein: CASGTQAGAPKTELDTQYF
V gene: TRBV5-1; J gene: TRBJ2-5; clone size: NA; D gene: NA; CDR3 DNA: TGCGCCAGCAGCTTGCCGGGGACTTATCAAGAGACCCAGTACTTC; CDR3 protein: CASSLPGTYQETQYF
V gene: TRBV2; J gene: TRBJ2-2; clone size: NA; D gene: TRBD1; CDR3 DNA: TGTGCCAGCAGTGCTTGGACAGGGCAGGCCGGGGAGCTGTTTTTT; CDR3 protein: CASSAWTGQAGELFF
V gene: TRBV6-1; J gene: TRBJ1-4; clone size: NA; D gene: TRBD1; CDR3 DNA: TGTGCCAGCAGTGACCCAGCAGGGGGCGGGGGTGAAAAACTGTTTTTT; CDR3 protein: CASSDPAGGGGEKLFF
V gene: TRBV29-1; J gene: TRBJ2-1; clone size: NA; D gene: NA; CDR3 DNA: TGCAGCGTTGAGGGCGGGCCGGGTTCCTACAATGAGCAGTTCTTC; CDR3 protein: CSVEGGPGSYNEQFF
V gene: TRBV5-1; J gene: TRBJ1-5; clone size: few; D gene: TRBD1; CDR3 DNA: TGCGCCAGCAGCTTAGGACAGGGGTTCGAGCCCCAGCATTTT; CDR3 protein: CASSLGQGFEPQHF
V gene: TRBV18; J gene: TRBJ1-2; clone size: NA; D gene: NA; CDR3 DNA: TGTGCCAGCTCACCCCAGCTGGGGGGAGACTATGGCTACACCTTC; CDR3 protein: CASSPQLGGDYGYTF
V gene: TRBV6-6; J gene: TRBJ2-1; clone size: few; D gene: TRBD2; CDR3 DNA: TGTGCCAGCGAGTTTTCGCGGGGACTAGCGGGAAATGAGCAGTTCTTC; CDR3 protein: CASEFSRGLAGNEQFF
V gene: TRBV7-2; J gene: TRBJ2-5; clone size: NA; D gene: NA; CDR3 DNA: TGTGCCAGCAGCGTATTAGGGGCCCAGTACTTC; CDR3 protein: CASSVLGAQYF
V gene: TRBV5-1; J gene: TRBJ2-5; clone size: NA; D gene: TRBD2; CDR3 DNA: TGCGCCAGCAGCCTGGGACTAGCGGGACAAGAGACCCAGTACTTC; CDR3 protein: CASSLGLAGQETQYF
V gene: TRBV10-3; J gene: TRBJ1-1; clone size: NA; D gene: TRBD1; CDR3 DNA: TGTGCCATCAGCGAAGGACAGGGGTGGACTGAGTTGAACACTGAAGCTTTCTTT; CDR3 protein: CAISEGQGWTELNTEAFF